The sequence of this TCR beta chain was determined in a study of identical twins. In this sample, this clonotype turned up a few times. Its antigen is currently unknown. TCRdb called the 5' RACE reads again in MiXCR, with one record for every CDR3 protein. There are around 250,000 distinct CDR3 sequences in the sample; around 8.8% occur only once, and over 2.5% lies in the top ten. The CDR3 has 13 amino acids. Between the trimmed V and J ends, which lost 6 bases and 6 bases, there was a span of 15 bases. Per the germline V gene, CDR1 is MNHEY and CDR2 is SMNVEV (reference sequence). General study results and limits: Weaker excess twin sharing was observed in beta out-of-frame sequences.

The sample also formed part of further work on yellow fever vaccine responses in identical twins.

V gene TRBV27 combines with J gene TRBJ2-7, with D possibly being TRBD1 (6 bases). The clonotype originates from a woman aged 18 to 35 in good health. Sequencing was performed on CD8+ T cells sorted from blood. CDR3 loop: CASRAVTGGEQYF. DNA of the CDR3: TGTGCCAGCAGGGCCGTGACAGGAGGCGAGCAGTACTTC.